The 10 T cell receptor beta chains presented below share a single source sample, sequenced in a study of spatial heterogeneity in lung cancer. TCRdb reanalysed the 5' RACE reads using MiXCR and keeps one entry per CDR3 protein. The table includes roughly 40,000 distinct CDR3 sequences, approximately 7% detected once. Time point of the sample: sample taken at primary tumor resection. The material sequenced was PBMCs, taken at surgery. The receptors stem from a female donor with early-stage non-small cell lung cancer.

This clonotype came up many times. The rearrangement links TRBV20-1 to TRBJ1-4; no clear D gene. Between the trimmed V and J ends, which lost 1 base and 7 bases, there was a span of 7 bases. The CDR3 length is 12 residues. CDR1 is DFQATT and CDR2 is SNEGSKA in the germline V gene (reference sequence). CDR3 nucleotides: TGCAGTGCTAGAGGAGCGTTTGAAAAACTGTTTTTT. Amino acid sequence: CSARGAFEKLFF.

In this sample, this clonotype turned up a few times. The chain couples TRBV27 to TRBJ2-1; D is unclear. V lost 5 bases, J lost 9 bases, and 29 bases lay in between. Germline CDR1 MNHEY, CDR2 SMNVEV (reference sequence). There are 18 residues in the CDR3. CDR3 coding DNA: TGTGCCAGCAGTCCAATCGCACTTTCTACGTTTGAGCACTGTGAGCAGTTCTTC. It encodes CASSPIALSTFEHCEQFF.

This clonotype occurred many times. The chain combines TRBV28 with TRBJ2-7; D call uncertain. The ends were cut back, 6 bases at V and 0 bases at J, with 12 bases in the middle. The germline CDR1 and CDR2 sequences are MDHEN and SYDVKM. The CDR3 sequence is 14 residues long. The CDR3 DNA reads as TGTGCCAGCAGCCCAAGTTTCCCCTCCTACGAGCAGTACTTC. Amino acid sequence: CASSPSFPSYEQYF.

The rearrangement links TRBV19 to TRBJ1-3; a possible D gene is TRBD1 (5 bases). This CDR3 has 15 amino acids. V lost 8 bases and J 0 bases, leaving 14 bases between the germline ends. Germline CDR1 reads LNHDA; CDR2 reads SQIVND (reference sequence). The CDR3: CASPGQGSSGNTIYF. The DNA for the CDR3 is TGTGCCAGTCCCGGCCAGGGTTCCTCTGGAAACACCATATATTTT.

This clonotype appeared many times. The chain is built from TRBV7-3 and TRBJ1-1; D uncertain. The CDR3 consists of 13 residues. Germline CDR1 reads SGHTA; CDR2 reads FQGTGA. V dropped 5 bases and J dropped 5 bases, with 12 bases sitting between them. CDR3 sequence: CASSLRLETEAFF. The CDR3 DNA reads TGTGCCAGCAGCCTCCGGCTAGAGACTGAAGCTTTCTTT.

This clonotype was recorded many times. The rearrangement uses TRBV27 and TRBJ2-1; the D is unclear. This CDR3 spans 13 amino acids. The germline V and J ends were trimmed by 8 bases and 6 bases, with 14 bases remaining between them. Germline loops: CDR1 MNHEY, CDR2 SMNVEV (reference sequence). CDR3 sequence (DNA): TGTGCCAGCCGGACGGGCCCCATCAATGAGCAGTTCTTC. As protein: CASRTGPINEQFF.

The gene calls are TRBV18 and TRBJ2-7; D remains unclear. V was clipped by 3 bases and J by 4 bases, with 7 bases between them. The V gene's germline CDR1 is KGHSH and CDR2 LQKENI. The CDR3 is made up of 12 amino acids. CDR3 amino acids: CASSPQSYEQYF. CDR3 DNA sequence: TGTGCCAGCTCACCTCAATCTTACGAGCAGTACTTC. The complete variable domain, with remaining parts taken from reference TRBV18 and TRBJ2-7, reads NAGVMQNPRHLVRRRGQEARLRCSPMKGHSHVYWYRQLPEEGLKFMVYLQKENIIDESGMPKERFSAEFPKEGPSILRIQQVVRGDSAAYFCASSPQSYEQYFGPGTRLTVT.

This clonotype was detected many times. The chain couples TRBV2 to TRBJ2-5; possibly TRBD1 for D (5 bases). This CDR3 comprises 13 residues. Germline V CDR1 and CDR2: SNHLY, FYNNEI. With 5 bases removed from V and 4 bases from J, the gap between germline ends came to 11 bases. The CDR3 bases are TGTGCCAGCAGTTACCAGGGTCGAGAGACCCAGTACTTC. This codes for CASSYQGRETQYF.

This clonotype has a count of ten or more. The V gene is TRBV7-9, the J gene TRBJ1-6; 7 positions agree with TRBD1. The CDR3 contains 15 residues. Germline V lookup: CDR1 SEHNR, CDR2 FQNEAQ (reference sequence). J gave up 13 bases and V 7 bases, and 16 bases lay outside the gene matches. The CDR3 DNA follows: TGTGCCAGCATCTCCTCACAGGGGTCCGACCCTCCCCTCCACTTT. It encodes CASISSQGSDPPLHF.

This clonotype showed up many times. J is TRBJ2-1 and V is TRBV5-1, with a possible D match to TRBD1 (5 bases). The CDR3 runs to 15 residues. The germline gives CDR1 SGHRS, CDR2 YFSETQ. The V end lost 0 bases, the J end lost 7 bases, and 14 bases lay between the germline ends. The CDR3 DNA follows: TGCGCCAGCAGCTTGGCAGGGTTAAGTTTGAATGAGCAGTTCTTC. Its protein is CASSLAGLSLNEQFF.